These T cell receptor beta chains were read from a single sample in a study of blood T cell repertoires in COVID-19. Sequencing was performed with immunoSEQ multiplex PCR; in TCRdb, only in-frame clones are kept and a portion is missing. The table records approximately 260,000 clones, around 80% of them present only once. The sample consisted of PBMCs or T cells enriched from blood (not recorded which). The receptors were gathered from a man between 25 and 39 years old with acute COVID-19. CDR3s include the opening cysteine and the closing phenylalanine or tryptophan. D genes are given only for firm matches. For some rows the clone size is stated as once, few or many, or as a class when expanded; others skip it.

D: TRBD1
size: once
J: TRBJ1-2
length: 17
V: TRBV3-1/TRBV3-2
DNA: TGTGCCAGCAGCCAAGAACCCCAGGGGGCAGGGTTAAATGGCTACACCTTC
CDR3: CASSQEPQGAGLNGYTF

D: TRBD1
size: .
J: TRBJ1-4
length: 18
V: TRBV27
DNA: TGTGCCAGCAGTTCCCGACCGGGACAGGGGGCAACTAATGAAAAACTGTTTTTT
CDR3: CASSSRPGQGATNEKLFF

D: TRBD1
size: .
J: TRBJ1-1
length: 15
V: TRBV12-5
DNA: TGTGCTAGTGGTCCGACAGGGGGCTGGGGCACTGAAGCTTTCTTT
CDR3: CASGPTGGWGTEAFF

D: TRBD2
size: .
J: TRBJ2-1
length: 16
V: TRBV3-1/TRBV3-2
DNA: TGTGCCAGCAGCCCTCGAGCGGGGGGACTGTACAATGAGCAGTTCTTC
CDR3: CASSPRAGGLYNEQFF

D: .
size: .
J: TRBJ1-1
length: 15
V: TRBV2
DNA: TGTGCCAGCACTCACCCTGCAGACCGGGACACTGAAGCTTTCTTT
CDR3: CASTHPADRDTEAFF

D: TRBD2
size: once
J: TRBJ2-1
length: 16
V: TRBV3-1/TRBV3-2
DNA: TGTGCCAGCAGCCCGGGACTAGCGGGATTCTACAATGAGCAGTTCTTC
CDR3: CASSPGLAGFYNEQFF

D: .
size: .
J: TRBJ1-5
length: 15
V: TRBV28
DNA: TGTGCCAGCAGTTTGGGACTCCTTAGCAATCAGCCCCAGCATTTT
CDR3: CASSLGLLSNQPQHF

D: TRBD1
size: .
J: TRBJ1-1
length: 16
V: TRBV5-1
DNA: TGCGCCAGCAGCCGTGGACAGGGGGCTTTGAACACTGAAGCTTTCTTT
CDR3: CASSRGQGALNTEAFF

D: .
size: .
J: TRBJ1-2
length: 13
V: TRBV12-3/TRBV12-4
DNA: TGTGCCAGCAGTTTACAGGGTTTTTATGGCTACACCTTC
CDR3: CASSLQGFYGYTF

D: .
size: .
J: TRBJ2-5
length: 15
V: TRBV5-6
DNA: TGTGCCAGCAGCTTGGGTCCGGACAGAAGGGAGACCCAGTACTTC
CDR3: CASSLGPDRRETQYF

D: .
size: .
J: TRBJ1-3
length: 17
V: TRBV3-1/TRBV3-2
DNA: TGTGCCAGCAGCCGGGGGCGACCGATAATCTCTGGAAACACCATATATTTT
CDR3: CASSRGRPIISGNTIYF

D: .
size: .
J: TRBJ1-4
length: 15
V: TRBV5-5
DNA: TGTGCCAGCAGCTTGGCCCCCGGGGTCGAGGAAAAACTGTTTTTT
CDR3: CASSLAPGVEEKLFF

D: TRBD1
size: .
J: TRBJ1-2
length: 13
V: TRBV12-3/TRBV12-4
DNA: TGTGCCAGCAGTTTACCGGACAGGCCGGGCTACACCTTC
CDR3: CASSLPDRPGYTF

D: .
size: .
J: TRBJ1-5
length: 14
V: TRBV7-2
DNA: TGTGCCAGCAGCTTAAAGAGGGCACGGCAGCCCCAGCATTTT
CDR3: CASSLKRARQPQHF

D: TRBD2
size: few
J: TRBJ2-2
length: 15
V: TRBV5-5
DNA: TGTGCCAGCAGCCCGTCCGGGACTAGCGGCGGGGAGCTGTTTTTT
CDR3: CASSPSGTSGGELFF

D: TRBD2
size: .
J: TRBJ2-1
length: 13
V: TRBV7-2
DNA: TGTGCCAGCAAACGGACTAGCGACAATGAGCAGTTCTTC
CDR3: CASKRTSDNEQFF

D: .
size: .
J: TRBJ1-2
length: 12
V: TRBV5-6
DNA: TGTGCCAGCAGCTTGGGAGTGGATGGCTACACCTTC
CDR3: CASSLGVDGYTF

D: TRBD1
size: .
J: TRBJ2-3
length: 15
V: TRBV19
DNA: TGTGCCAGTAGAATGCCGGGACAGGGGATAGATACGCAGTATTTT
CDR3: CASRMPGQGIDTQYF

D: TRBD2
size: .
J: TRBJ2-2
length: 14
V: TRBV10-3
DNA: TGTGCCATCAGTGCCGGGGGGGGAACCGGGGAGCTGTTTTTT
CDR3: CAISAGGGTGELFF

D: TRBD1
size: .
J: TRBJ1-1
length: 14
V: TRBV19
DNA: TGTGCCAGTAGTAGGGACAGTCTGAACACTGAAGCTTTCTTT
CDR3: CASSRDSLNTEAFF

D: TRBD2
size: .
J: TRBJ2-3
length: 17
V: TRBV9
DNA: TGTGCCAGCAGCCCGAGACTGACTAGCGGATACACAGATACGCAGTATTTT
CDR3: CASSPRLTSGYTDTQYF

D: .
size: .
J: TRBJ1-1
length: 15
V: TRBV9
DNA: TGTGCCAGCAGCGTAAGGACAGACCCGAACACTGAAGCTTTCTTT
CDR3: CASSVRTDPNTEAFF

D: TRBD1
size: .
J: TRBJ1-4
length: 14
V: TRBV24-1
DNA: TGTGCCACCAGTTCCGGGACAGGGAGTGAAAAACTGTTTTTT
CDR3: CATSSGTGSEKLFF

D: .
size: .
J: TRBJ1-3
length: 14
V: TRBV5-1
DNA: TGCGCCAGCAGCTTGGATGGGCTCGGAAACACCATATATTTT
CDR3: CASSLDGLGNTIYF

D: .
size: .
J: TRBJ1-5
length: 14
V: TRBV11-2
DNA: TGTGCCAGCAGCTCCTCTACCAACAATCAGCCCCAGCATTTT
CDR3: CASSSSTNNQPQHF

D: .
size: medium-sized
J: TRBJ1-1
length: 15
V: TRBV9
DNA: TGTGCCAGCAGCGGAGACAGGTCCACATCCACTGAAGCTTTCTTT
CDR3: CASSGDRSTSTEAFF

D: TRBD1
size: .
J: TRBJ1-1
length: 14
V: TRBV5-5
DNA: TGTGCCAGCAGCCTCGAGTGGACAGGCACTGAAGCTTTCTTT
CDR3: CASSLEWTGTEAFF

D: TRBD1
size: .
J: TRBJ1-6
length: 14
V: TRBV6-5
DNA: TGTGCCAGCAGGGGGACAGGTCTAAATTCACCCCTCCACTTT
CDR3: CASRGTGLNSPLHF

D: TRBD2
size: once
J: TRBJ2-1
length: 13
V: TRBV19
DNA: TGTGCCAGTAGTCGACTAGCAAGGAATGAGCAGTTCTTC
CDR3: CASSRLARNEQFF

D: .
size: .
J: TRBJ2-2
length: 14
V: TRBV6-1
DNA: TGTGCCAGCAGTGAACGGAGTAACACCGGGGAGCTGTTTTTT
CDR3: CASSERSNTGELFF

D: .
size: .
J: TRBJ1-2
length: 13
V: TRBV19
DNA: TGTGCCACAGGGGCCTACACCAGCTATGGCTACACCTTC
CDR3: CATGAYTSYGYTF

D: .
size: .
J: TRBJ2-1
length: 15
V: TRBV6-5
DNA: TGTGCCAGCACCCTTGACTCGAGCTCCTACAATGAGCAGTTCTTC
CDR3: CASTLDSSSYNEQFF

D: TRBD1
size: .
J: TRBJ1-1
length: 17
V: TRBV6-1
DNA: TGTGCCAGCAGTGCCCACAGGGGGCGCATATTACCCACTGAAGCTTTCTTT
CDR3: CASSAHRGRILPTEAFF

D: .
size: .
J: TRBJ1-6
length: 14
V: TRBV11-3
DNA: TGTGCCAGCAGCCCTACTCCCGATAATTCACCCCTCCACTTT
CDR3: CASSPTPDNSPLHF

D: .
size: few
J: TRBJ1-6
length: 15
V: TRBV18
DNA: TGTGCCAGCTCACCATCGAGCTCCTATAATTCACCCCTCCACTTT
CDR3: CASSPSSSYNSPLHF

D: .
size: .
J: TRBJ1-4
length: 11
V: TRBV20-1
DNA: TGCAGTGCTCAGTTTCTTGAAAAACTGTTTTTT
CDR3: CSAQFLEKLFF

D: .
size: .
J: TRBJ2-3
length: 12
V: TRBV27
DNA: TGTGCCAGCAGGGCGACTCAAGATACGCAGTATTTT
CDR3: CASRATQDTQYF

D: .
size: .
J: TRBJ1-6
length: 18
V: TRBV27
DNA: TGTGCCAGCAGTTCGTACCTGGACAGCGCTTCCTATAATTCACCCCTCCACTTT
CDR3: CASSSYLDSASYNSPLHF

D: .
size: .
J: TRBJ1-4
length: 15
V: TRBV4-1
DNA: TGCGCCAGCAGCCAAGATCCGGAGAGGTACGAAAAACTGTTTTTT
CDR3: CASSQDPERYEKLFF

D: TRBD1
size: .
J: TRBJ1-2
length: 14
V: TRBV29-1
DNA: TGCAGCGTGTCCGGGACAGGGGGCTTCTATGGCTACACCTTC
CDR3: CSVSGTGGFYGYTF

D: TRBD2
size: .
J: TRBJ2-2
length: 16
V: TRBV6-2/TRBV6-3
DNA: TGTGCCAGCAGTCCCCGCCGGGAGGGCCACACCGGGGAGCTGTTTTTT
CDR3: CASSPRREGHTGELFF

D: .
size: .
J: TRBJ1-6
length: 13
V: TRBV3-1/TRBV3-2
DNA: TGTGCCAGCAGCCAAAGCGGAGGTTCACCCCTCCACTTT
CDR3: CASSQSGGSPLHF

D: .
size: once
J: TRBJ2-2
length: 13
V: TRBV12-3/TRBV12-4
DNA: TGTGCCAGCAAATCAGGGTGGACCGGGGAGCTGTTTTTT
CDR3: CASKSGWTGELFF

D: .
size: .
J: TRBJ1-2
length: 13
V: TRBV7-9
DNA: TGTGCCAGCAGCTTATCAGGGGTGTATGGCTACACCTTC
CDR3: CASSLSGVYGYTF

D: TRBD1
size: .
J: TRBJ2-6
length: 17
V: TRBV4-2
DNA: TGTGCCAGCAGCCAGGCGCAGGGGGTTGCTGGGGCCAACGTCCTGACTTTC
CDR3: CASSQAQGVAGANVLTF

D: .
size: .
J: TRBJ2-3
length: 11
V: TRBV7-8
DNA: TGTGCCAGCAGCCCGCGTCGTACGCAGTATTTT
CDR3: CASSPRRTQYF

D: .
size: .
J: TRBJ2-3
length: 14
V: TRBV7-6
DNA: TGTGCCAGCAGCCTCCTAGACGGAGCAGATACGCAGTATTTT
CDR3: CASSLLDGADTQYF